A selection of T cell receptor beta chains follows, all from one sample in a study of blood T cell repertoires in COVID-19. Produced via immunoSEQ multiplex PCR; TCRdb's table is partial and in-frame only. The sample consists of some 200,000 clones, about 90% of them appearing once. Specimen: peripheral blood. The receptors stem from a woman in her sixties with COVID-19, enrolled during active disease. Each CDR3 is given with its conserved first and last residue. D genes are given only for firm matches. Clone size, where shown, is once, few, many, or a class for clones that have expanded.

clone size: once
D gene: NA
J gene: TRBJ1-1
V gene: TRBV10-3
CDR3 DNA: TGTGCCATCAGTGAATACAGGGCCGGTGAGACTGAAGCTTTCTTT
CDR3 protein: CAISEYRAGETEAFF

clone size: NA
D gene: NA
J gene: TRBJ1-2
V gene: TRBV27
CDR3 DNA: TGTGCCAGCAGTTTATCGAGAGTCCCGGGTGGCTACACCTTC
CDR3 protein: CASSLSRVPGGYTF

clone size: NA
D gene: TRBD2
J gene: TRBJ2-1
V gene: TRBV9
CDR3 DNA: TGTGCCAGCAGCGTAGCGGGAGGGTACGATGAGCAGTTCTTC
CDR3 protein: CASSVAGGYDEQFF

clone size: NA
D gene: TRBD2
J gene: TRBJ2-1
V gene: TRBV19
CDR3 DNA: TGTGCCAGTACGGGGGTAGCGGGAGATAATGAGCAGTTCTTC
CDR3 protein: CASTGVAGDNEQFF

clone size: NA
D gene: NA
J gene: TRBJ1-5
V gene: TRBV7-2
CDR3 DNA: TGTGCCAGCAGCCTCGACATTTGGCCCCAGCATTTT
CDR3 protein: CASSLDIWPQHF

clone size: once
D gene: TRBD1
J gene: TRBJ1-3
V gene: TRBV19
CDR3 DNA: TGTGCCAGTAGTACCTCGCTTGCAGGGGGTGGAAACACCATATATTTT
CDR3 protein: CASSTSLAGGGNTIYF

clone size: NA
D gene: TRBD1
J gene: TRBJ2-1
V gene: TRBV28
CDR3 DNA: TGTGCCAGCAGACCGCCGGGACAGGGGATCGATGAGCAGTTCTTC
CDR3 protein: CASRPPGQGIDEQFF

clone size: once
D gene: NA
J gene: TRBJ2-1
V gene: TRBV12-3/TRBV12-4
CDR3 DNA: TGTGCCAGCATGGTACAGTACAATGAGCAGTTCTTC
CDR3 protein: CASMVQYNEQFF

clone size: once
D gene: NA
J gene: TRBJ2-7
V gene: TRBV5-1
CDR3 DNA: TGCGCCAGCAGCTTGAGCGGGACAAACTCCTACGAGCAGTACTTC
CDR3 protein: CASSLSGTNSYEQYF

clone size: NA
D gene: TRBD1
J gene: TRBJ2-5
V gene: TRBV5-6
CDR3 DNA: TGTGCCAGCAGCCATCCGACAGGGATAGAGACCCAGTACTTC
CDR3 protein: CASSHPTGIETQYF

clone size: NA
D gene: TRBD1
J gene: TRBJ1-1
V gene: TRBV29-1
CDR3 DNA: TGCAGCGTTATAGGGGGCACTATCACTGAAGCTTTCTTT
CDR3 protein: CSVIGGTITEAFF

clone size: once
D gene: NA
J gene: TRBJ2-7
V gene: TRBV27
CDR3 DNA: TGTGCCAGCAGACGCCGATCGGACAGCTCCTACGAGCAGTACTTC
CDR3 protein: CASRRRSDSSYEQYF

clone size: few
D gene: TRBD1
J gene: TRBJ2-1
V gene: TRBV19
CDR3 DNA: TGTGCCCCTCCATTCGGGGACAGGGGAAACAATGAGCAGTTCTTC
CDR3 protein: CAPPFGDRGNNEQFF

clone size: NA
D gene: NA
J gene: TRBJ2-5
V gene: TRBV1
CDR3 DNA: TGCACCAGCAGCCAAGAAGACAGACAGGAGGAGACCCAGTACTTC
CDR3 protein: CTSSQEDRQEETQYF

clone size: NA
D gene: NA
J gene: TRBJ1-4
V gene: TRBV5-1
CDR3 DNA: TGCGCCAGCAGCTTGGACAGGGCGGGTGAAAAACTGTTTTTT
CDR3 protein: CASSLDRAGEKLFF

clone size: NA
D gene: TRBD2
J gene: TRBJ2-1
V gene: TRBV28
CDR3 DNA: TGTGCCAGCAGTTTATTCATGGGAGGGCCTTTCAATGAGCAGTTCTTC
CDR3 protein: CASSLFMGGPFNEQFF

clone size: NA
D gene: NA
J gene: TRBJ2-7
V gene: TRBV4-3
CDR3 DNA: TGCGCCAGCAGCCACCGGGACACCTACGAGCAGTACTTC
CDR3 protein: CASSHRDTYEQYF

clone size: NA
D gene: TRBD1
J gene: TRBJ1-2
V gene: TRBV19
CDR3 DNA: TGTGCCAGTAGTATGACAGGGGCTAACTATGGCTACACCTTC
CDR3 protein: CASSMTGANYGYTF

clone size: NA
D gene: NA
J gene: TRBJ2-7
V gene: TRBV5-6
CDR3 DNA: TGTGCCAGCAGCCGGAGGTACGAGCAGTACTTC
CDR3 protein: CASSRRYEQYF

clone size: once
D gene: NA
J gene: TRBJ1-2
V gene: TRBV28
CDR3 DNA: TGTGCCAGCATCGTCGGGCAGGGAATCTATGGCTACACCTTC
CDR3 protein: CASIVGQGIYGYTF

clone size: NA
D gene: TRBD1
J gene: TRBJ1-2
V gene: TRBV19
CDR3 DNA: TGTGCCAGTAGTGAAAACAGGGGACCATATGGCTACACCTTC
CDR3 protein: CASSENRGPYGYTF

clone size: NA
D gene: TRBD2
J gene: TRBJ2-3
V gene: TRBV4-1
CDR3 DNA: TGCGCCAGCAGTCAGCGGGAGGGCCTTAGCACAGATACGCAGTATTTT
CDR3 protein: CASSQREGLSTDTQYF

clone size: once
D gene: TRBD2
J gene: TRBJ2-4
V gene: TRBV28
CDR3 DNA: TGTGCCAGCAGTTTGGGGCTAGCGGTCCTAGCCAAAAACATTCAGTACTTC
CDR3 protein: CASSLGLAVLAKNIQYF

clone size: few
D gene: TRBD1
J gene: TRBJ1-1
V gene: TRBV19
CDR3 DNA: TGTGCCAGTAGTATTCCGGGGACAGGGAGCCGGTGGAACACTGAAGCTTTCTTT
CDR3 protein: CASSIPGTGSRWNTEAFF